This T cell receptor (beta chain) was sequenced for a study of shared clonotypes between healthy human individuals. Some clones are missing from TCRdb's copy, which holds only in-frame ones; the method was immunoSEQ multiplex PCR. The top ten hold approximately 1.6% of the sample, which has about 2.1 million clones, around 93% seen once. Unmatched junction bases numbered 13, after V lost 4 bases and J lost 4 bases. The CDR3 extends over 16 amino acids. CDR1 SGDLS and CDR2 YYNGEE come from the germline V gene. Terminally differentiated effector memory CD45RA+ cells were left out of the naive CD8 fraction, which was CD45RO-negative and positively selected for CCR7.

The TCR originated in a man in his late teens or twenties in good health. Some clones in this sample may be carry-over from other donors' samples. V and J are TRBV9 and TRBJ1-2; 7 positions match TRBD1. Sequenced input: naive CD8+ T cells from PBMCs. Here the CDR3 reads CASSTSSGQTSYGYTF. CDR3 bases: TGTGCCAGCAGCACATCATCGGGACAGACCTCCTATGGCTACACCTTC.